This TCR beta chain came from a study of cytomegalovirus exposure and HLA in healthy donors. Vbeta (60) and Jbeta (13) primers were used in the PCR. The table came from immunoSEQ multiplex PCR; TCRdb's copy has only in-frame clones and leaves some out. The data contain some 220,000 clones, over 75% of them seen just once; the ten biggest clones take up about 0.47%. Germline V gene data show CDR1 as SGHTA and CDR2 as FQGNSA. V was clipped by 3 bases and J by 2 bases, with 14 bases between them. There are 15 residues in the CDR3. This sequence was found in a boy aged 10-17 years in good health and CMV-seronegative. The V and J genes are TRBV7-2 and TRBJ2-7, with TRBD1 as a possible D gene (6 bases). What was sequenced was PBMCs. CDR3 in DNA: TGTGCCAGCAGCTTTCAGGGGACCGGGACCTACGAGCAGTACTTC. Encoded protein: CASSFQGTGTYEQYF.